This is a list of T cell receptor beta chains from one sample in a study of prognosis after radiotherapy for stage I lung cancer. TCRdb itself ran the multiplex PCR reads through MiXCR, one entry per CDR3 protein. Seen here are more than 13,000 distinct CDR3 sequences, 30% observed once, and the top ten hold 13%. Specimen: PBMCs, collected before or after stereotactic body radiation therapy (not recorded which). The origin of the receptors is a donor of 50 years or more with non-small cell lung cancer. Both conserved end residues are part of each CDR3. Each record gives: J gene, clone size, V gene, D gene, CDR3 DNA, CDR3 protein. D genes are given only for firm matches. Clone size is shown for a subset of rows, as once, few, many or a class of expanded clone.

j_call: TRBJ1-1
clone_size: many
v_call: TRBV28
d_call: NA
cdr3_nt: TGTGCCAGCAGTGTAACACCGGGGGACACTGAAGCTTTCTTT
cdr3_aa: CASSVTPGDTEAFF

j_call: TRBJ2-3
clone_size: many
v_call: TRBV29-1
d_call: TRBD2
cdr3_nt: TGCAGCGTTGAGGTTAGCGGGATGGGCTCAGATACGCAGTATTTT
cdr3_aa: CSVEVSGMGSDTQYF

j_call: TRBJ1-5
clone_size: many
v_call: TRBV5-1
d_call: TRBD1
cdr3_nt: TGCGCCAGCAGCCTGACAGGGAAGGATCAGCCCCAGCATTTT
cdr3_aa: CASSLTGKDQPQHF

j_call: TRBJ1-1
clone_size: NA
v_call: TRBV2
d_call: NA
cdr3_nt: TGTGCCAAAAGTGACGAGGGGAGGGACACTGAAGCTTTCTTT
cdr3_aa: CAKSDEGRDTEAFF

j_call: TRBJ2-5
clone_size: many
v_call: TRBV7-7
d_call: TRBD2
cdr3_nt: TGTGCTAGCAGCTTAGAGGTGACTAGCGGGTTAGCGACCCAGTACTTC
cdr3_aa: CASSLEVTSGLATQYF

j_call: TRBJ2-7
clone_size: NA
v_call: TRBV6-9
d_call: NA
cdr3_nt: TGTGCCAGCGGTTATAGGACAGCTACCTACGAGCACTACTTC
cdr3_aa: CASGYRTATYEHYF

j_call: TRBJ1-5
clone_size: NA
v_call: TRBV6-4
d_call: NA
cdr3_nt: TGTGCCAGCAATCCGGGGGGTTGGCCCAATCAGCCCCAGCATTTT
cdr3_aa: CASNPGGWPNQPQHF

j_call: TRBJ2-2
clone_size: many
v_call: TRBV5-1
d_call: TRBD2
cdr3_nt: TGCGCCAGCAGCGCGACTAGCGCCCCTTCGAACACCGGGGAGCTGTTTTTT
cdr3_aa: CASSATSAPSNTGELFF

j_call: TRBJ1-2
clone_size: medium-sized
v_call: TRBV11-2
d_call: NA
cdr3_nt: TGTGCCAGCAGCTTACTGGCAGACGTCCTGGGTGGCTACACCTTC
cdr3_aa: CASSLLADVLGGYTF

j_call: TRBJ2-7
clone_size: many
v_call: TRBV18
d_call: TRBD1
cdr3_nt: TGTGCCAGCCGCGGACAGGAAAACTACGAGCAGTACTTC
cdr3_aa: CASRGQENYEQYF

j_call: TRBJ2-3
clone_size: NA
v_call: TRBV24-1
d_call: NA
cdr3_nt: TGTGCCACCATTGATAACAGTCCGGATACGCAGTATTTT
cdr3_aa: CATIDNSPDTQYF

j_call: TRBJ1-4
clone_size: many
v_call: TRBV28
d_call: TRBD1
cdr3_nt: TGTGCCAGCAGTCTTGGAGGGGGCAACACGGGGGGAAAACTGTTTTTT
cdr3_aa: CASSLGGGNTGGKLFF

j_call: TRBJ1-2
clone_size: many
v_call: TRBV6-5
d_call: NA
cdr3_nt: TGTGCCAGCAGTTACTCGACCAGTATTAACTATGGCTACACCTTC
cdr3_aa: CASSYSTSINYGYTF

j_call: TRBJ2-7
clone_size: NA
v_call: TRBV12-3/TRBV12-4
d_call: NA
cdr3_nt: TGTGCCAGCAGTTCCGATTTGGGACGATCTCACTTC
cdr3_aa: CASSSDLGRSHF

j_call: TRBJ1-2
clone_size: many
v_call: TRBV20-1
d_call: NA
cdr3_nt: TGCAGTGCTAGCCCGAACCACTATGGCTACACCTTC
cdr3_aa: CSASPNHYGYTF

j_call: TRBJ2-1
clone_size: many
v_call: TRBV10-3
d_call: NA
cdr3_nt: TGTGCCATCAGGGCCGTTGATGGCGGTAATGAGCAGTTCTTC
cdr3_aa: CAIRAVDGGNEQFF

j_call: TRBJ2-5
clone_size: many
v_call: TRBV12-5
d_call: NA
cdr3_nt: TGTGCTAGTGGTTTGAACGCACTGGAGACCCAGTACTTC
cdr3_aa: CASGLNALETQYF

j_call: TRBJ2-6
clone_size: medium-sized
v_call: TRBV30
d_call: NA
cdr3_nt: TGTGCCTGGAGTAAAAGGACAGTTGGGGCCAACGTCCTGACTTTC
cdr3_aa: CAWSKRTVGANVLTF

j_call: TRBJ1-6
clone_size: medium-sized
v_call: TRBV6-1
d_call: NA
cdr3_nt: TGTGCCAGCAGTGATAGGGTAGGGAATTCACCCCTCCACTTT
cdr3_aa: CASSDRVGNSPLHF

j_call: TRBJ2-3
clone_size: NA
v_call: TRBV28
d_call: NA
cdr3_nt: TGTGCCACTAGCGTGAGGTGGGGCACAGATACGCAGTATTTT
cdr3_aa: CATSVRWGTDTQYF

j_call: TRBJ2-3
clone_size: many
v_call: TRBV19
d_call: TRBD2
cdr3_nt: TGTGCCAGTAGTACCCCAACTGGCGGGGGGAGAGCAGATACGCAGTATTTT
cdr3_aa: CASSTPTGGGRADTQYF

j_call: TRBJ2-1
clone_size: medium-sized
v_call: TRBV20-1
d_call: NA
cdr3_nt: TGCAGTGCCCCGATCACCTACAATGAGCAGTTCTTC
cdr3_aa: CSAPITYNEQFF

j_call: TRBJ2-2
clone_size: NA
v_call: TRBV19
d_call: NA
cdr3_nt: TGTGCCTGTAGTACTTCATCCCCTCAGTCGGGGGCAACCGGGGAGCTGTTTTTT
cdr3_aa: CACSTSSPQSGATGELFF

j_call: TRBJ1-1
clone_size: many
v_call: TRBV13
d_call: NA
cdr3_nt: TGTGCCAGCAGCTTACAGGGGACTGAAGCTTTCTTT
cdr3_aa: CASSLQGTEAFF

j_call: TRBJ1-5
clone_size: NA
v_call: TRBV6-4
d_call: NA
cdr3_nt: TGTGCCTCTCGGACATGGGGCCCAGCGCAGCATTTT
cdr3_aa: CASRTWGPAQHF

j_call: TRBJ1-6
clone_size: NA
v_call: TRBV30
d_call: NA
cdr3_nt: TGTGCCTGGGATGGAGCGGGACACGATAATTCACCCCTCCACTTT
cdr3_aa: CAWDGAGHDNSPLHF

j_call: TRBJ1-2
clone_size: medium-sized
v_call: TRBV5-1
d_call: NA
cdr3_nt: TGCGCCAGCAGCTTGCTTGCGCAGGGTGTCCCTAGTAGGCATGTCGGCTACACCTTC
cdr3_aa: CASSLLAQGVPSRHVGYTF

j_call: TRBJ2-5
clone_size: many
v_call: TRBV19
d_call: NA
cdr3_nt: TGTGCCAGTAGTATTATCACAGAAGAGACCCAGTACTTC
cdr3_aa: CASSIITEETQYF

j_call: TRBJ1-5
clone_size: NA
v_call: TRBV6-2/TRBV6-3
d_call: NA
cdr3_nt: TGTGCCAGCATTGAGGTTACAGGTTCGGGGCAGCCCCATCATTTT
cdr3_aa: CASIEVTGSGQPHHF

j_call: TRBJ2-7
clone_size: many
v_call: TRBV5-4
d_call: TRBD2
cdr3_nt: TGTGCCAGCAGCCCGGGTAGCGGGAGATCCTCCTACGAGCAGTACTTC
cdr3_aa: CASSPGSGRSSYEQYF

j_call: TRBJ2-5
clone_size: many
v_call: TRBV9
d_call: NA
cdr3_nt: TGTGCCAGCAGCGTAGTGGGACAACCTCAAGAGACCCAGTACTTC
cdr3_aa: CASSVVGQPQETQYF

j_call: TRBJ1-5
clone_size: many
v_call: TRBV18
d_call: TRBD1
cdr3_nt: TGTGCCAGCTCTTCTATCGGCAGGGGGGCGGGTATGGGCGATCAGCCCCAGCATTTT
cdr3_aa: CASSSIGRGAGMGDQPQHF

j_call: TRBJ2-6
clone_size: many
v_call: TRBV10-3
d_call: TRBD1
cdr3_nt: TGTGCCATCAGTGGGAGGGACAGGGAGGGTTCTGGGGCCAACGTCCTGACTTTC
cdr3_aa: CAISGRDREGSGANVLTF

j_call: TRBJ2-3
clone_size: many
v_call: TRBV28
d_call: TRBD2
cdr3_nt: TGTGCCAGCACCCTAGCGGGGGCAGATACGCAGTATTTT
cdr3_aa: CASTLAGADTQYF

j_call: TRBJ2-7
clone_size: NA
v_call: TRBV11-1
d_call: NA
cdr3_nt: TGTGCCAGCAGCCACAGGTCCCGCTACGATCAGTACTTC
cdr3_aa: CASSHRSRYDQYF

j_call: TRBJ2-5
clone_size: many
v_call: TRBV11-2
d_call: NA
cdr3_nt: TGTGCCAGCAGCTTAGTGGGCAGGCAAGAGACCCAGTACTTC
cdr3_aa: CASSLVGRQETQYF

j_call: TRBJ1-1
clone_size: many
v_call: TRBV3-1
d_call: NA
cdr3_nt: TGTGCCAGCAGCAGAAGTGGGAACACTGAAGCTTTCTTT
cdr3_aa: CASSRSGNTEAFF

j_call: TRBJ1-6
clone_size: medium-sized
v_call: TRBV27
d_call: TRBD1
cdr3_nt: TGTGCCAGCAGCGGGACAGCTAATTCACCCCTCCACTTT
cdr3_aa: CASSGTANSPLHF

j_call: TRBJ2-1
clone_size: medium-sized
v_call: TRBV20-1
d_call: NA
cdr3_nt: TGCAGTGCCGTAACTGGAACCTACAATGAGCAGTTCTTC
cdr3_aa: CSAVTGTYNEQFF

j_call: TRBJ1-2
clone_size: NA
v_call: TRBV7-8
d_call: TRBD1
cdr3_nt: TGTGCCTGCAGCTTATTAGGGGGCAACCCTAACTATTGCTACACCTTC
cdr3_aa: CACSLLGGNPNYCYTF

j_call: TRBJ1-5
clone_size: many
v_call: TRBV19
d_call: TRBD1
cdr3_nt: TGTGCCAGTAGTATGATTGGGGACAGGGGGGTAACTCAGCCCCAGCATTTT
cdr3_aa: CASSMIGDRGVTQPQHF

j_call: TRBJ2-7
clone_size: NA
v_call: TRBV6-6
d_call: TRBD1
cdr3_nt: TGTGCCAGCAGTTACTCGACAGGGGCGTACGAGCAGTACTTC
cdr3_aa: CASSYSTGAYEQYF

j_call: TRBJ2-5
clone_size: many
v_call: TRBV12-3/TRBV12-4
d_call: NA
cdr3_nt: TGTGCCAGCAGTTGGCGGGTGCGGGAGACCCAGTACTTC
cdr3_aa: CASSWRVRETQYF

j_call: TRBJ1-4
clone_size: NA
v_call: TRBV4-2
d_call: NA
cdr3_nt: TGTGCCAGCAGCCAACAGGCGGGAGAAAAACTGTTTTTT
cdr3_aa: CASSQQAGEKLFF

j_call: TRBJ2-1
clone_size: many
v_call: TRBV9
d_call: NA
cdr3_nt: TGTGCCAGCAGCCTTTCCGCCGGGCGGAGGGATGAGCAGTTCTTC
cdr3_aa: CASSLSAGRRDEQFF

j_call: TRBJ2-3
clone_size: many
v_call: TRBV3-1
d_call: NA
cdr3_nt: TGTGCCAGCAGCCAAGAATTGAGACACACAGATACGCAGTATTTT
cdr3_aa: CASSQELRHTDTQYF

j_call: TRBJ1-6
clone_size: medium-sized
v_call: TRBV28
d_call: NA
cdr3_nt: TGTGCCTCAAAAGCGGGAAATTCACCCCTCCACTTT
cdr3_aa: CASKAGNSPLHF

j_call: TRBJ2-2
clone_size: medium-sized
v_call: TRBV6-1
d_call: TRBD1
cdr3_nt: TGTGCCAGCAGGACAGGGTACGAAGGCCCCGGGGAGCTGTTTTTT
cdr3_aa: CASRTGYEGPGELFF

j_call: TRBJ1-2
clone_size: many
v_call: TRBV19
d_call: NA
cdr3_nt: TGTGCCAGTAGTCCTACCGGGACCTATGGCTACACCTTC
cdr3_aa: CASSPTGTYGYTF